One and the same sample provided the 7 T cell receptor beta chains below, sequenced in a study of vaccination and CD4 T cells after COVID-19 (dated by TCRdb to between 2021 and 2024). Explained via the paper, the treatment or condition label denotes: approximately nine-day PBMC culture with coronavirus spike peptide pools or control peptides (ViraFEST assay). Their antigens are not known. Receptor libraries were prepared by PCR. The sequencer listed for this sample is Illumina iSeq 100. DNA from cultured CD4+ T cells underwent TCR sequencing with the Oncomine TCR Beta short-read assay at the Johns Hopkins FTIC core. In-frame beta chains were kept once TCRdb had trimmed the public reads at Q25 with fastp and called clones with MiXCR. CDR3 protein duplicates are merged, each entry listing the most common genes and DNA. The table for this sample lists 15,000 to 20,000 distinct CDR3 sequences; roughly 60% of them were counted only once. The ten largest clones represent 5.2% of the sample.

Sequencing used CD4+ T cells from blood, cultured in vitro, obtained after SARS-CoV-2 vaccination. These receptors originate from a human donor who had recovered from COVID-19.

This clonotype came up a few times. The genes are TRBV19 and TRBJ1-5; no firm D call. This CDR3 is 15 amino acids long. V was trimmed by 1 base and J by 7 bases, leaving 14 bases between them. Germline V gene data show CDR1 as LNHDA and CDR2 as SQIVND (reference sequence). CDR3 protein: CASSIAPRGGQPQHF. For the CDR3, the DNA is TGTGCCAGTAGTATAGCCCCACGGGGAGGCCAGCCCCAGCATTTT.

The chain recombines TRBV15 with TRBJ1-1, with D possibly matching TRBD1 (6 bases). The germline V and J ends were trimmed by 0 bases and 3 bases, with 14 bases remaining between them. The CDR3 length is 16 residues. Germline V CDR1 and CDR2: LNHNV, YYDKDF (reference sequence). The CDR3 region has the DNA TGTGCCACCAGCAGAGACGGGGGGGCATCGGACACTGAAGCTTTCTTT. It encodes CATSRDGGASDTEAFF. The full variable domain, its missing parts supplied by reference TRBV15 and TRBJ1-1, is DAMVIQNPRYQVTQFGKPVTLSCSQTLNHNVMYWYQQKSSQAPKLLFHYYDKDFNNEADTPDNFQSRRPNTSFCFLDIRSPGLGDTAMYLCATSRDGGASDTEAFFGQGTRLTVV.

This clonotype has just one count. The rearrangement uses TRBV20-1 and TRBJ2-3; 9 bases match TRBD1. The CDR3 is made up of 14 amino acids. Germline V lookup: CDR1 DFQATT, CDR2 SNEGSKA (reference sequence). V lost 7 bases to trimming and J lost 3 bases; unmatched junction nucleotides: 8. For the CDR3, the DNA is TGCAGTGTCCTACCGGGACAGGGTACAGATACGCAGTATTTT. This translates into CSVLPGQGTDTQYF.

V usage is TRBV20-1 and J usage is TRBJ1-2, with a tentative D call TRBD1 (5 bases). The ends were cut back, 2 bases at V and 8 bases at J, with 15 bases in the middle. The CDR3 runs 13 residues. Per germline, CDR1 DFQATT and CDR2 SNEGSKA (reference sequence). CDR3 coding DNA: TGCAGTGCTAGACAGACAGCCTCGTTCGGCTACACCTTC. This codes for CSARQTASFGYTF.

The rearrangement links TRBV7-9 to TRBJ1-1; no definite D call. Trimming removed 4 bases at V and 0 bases at J, with 12 bases between. CDR3 length equals 15 residues. The germline CDR1 and CDR2 sequences are SEHNR and FQNEAQ (reference sequence). The CDR3 DNA is TGTGCCAGCAGCTCCGCTCCGGGCATGAACACTGAAGCTTTCTTT. Translated, it gives CASSSAPGMNTEAFF.

This clonotype was found a few times. This chain links TRBV6-1 with TRBJ1-6, with a tentative D call TRBD1 (5 bases). The ends were cut back, 5 bases at V and 10 bases at J, with 21 bases in the middle. CDR1 and CDR2 from the germline V gene are MNHNS and SASEGT. The CDR3 runs to 16 residues. Written as DNA, the CDR3 is TGTGCCAGCAGTCAACAACCCGGCCGGGGGGGATCACCCCTCCACTTT. Amino acid sequence: CASSQQPGRGGSPLHF.

This clonotype occurred a few times. This rearrangement joins TRBV12-3 or TRBV12-4 to TRBJ2-5; D is perhaps TRBD2 (6 bases). Trimming removed 5 bases at V and 5 bases at J, with 12 bases between. This CDR3 is 13 amino acids long. The CDR3 is CASSVTSVETQYF. CDR3 DNA sequence: TGTGCCAGCAGTGTGACTAGTGTGGAGACCCAGTACTTC.